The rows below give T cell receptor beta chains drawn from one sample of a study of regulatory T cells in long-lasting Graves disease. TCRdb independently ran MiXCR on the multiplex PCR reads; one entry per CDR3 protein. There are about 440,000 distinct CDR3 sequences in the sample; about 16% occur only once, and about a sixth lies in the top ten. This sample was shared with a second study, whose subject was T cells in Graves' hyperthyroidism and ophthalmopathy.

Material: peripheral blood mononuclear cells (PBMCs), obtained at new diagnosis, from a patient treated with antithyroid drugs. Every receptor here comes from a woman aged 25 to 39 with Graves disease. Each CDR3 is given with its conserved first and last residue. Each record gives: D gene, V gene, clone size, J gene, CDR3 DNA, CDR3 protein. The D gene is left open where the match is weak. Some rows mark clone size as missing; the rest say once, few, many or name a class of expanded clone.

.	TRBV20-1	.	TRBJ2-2	TGCAGTGCCCCCCTCCGGGAGACGAACACCGGGGAGCTGTTTTTT	CSAPLRETNTGELFF
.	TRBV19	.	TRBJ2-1	TGTGCCAGTAGTATTTATGTTCTTGGGTCGTACAATGAGCAGTTCTTC	CASSIYVLGSYNEQFF
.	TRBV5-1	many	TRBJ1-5	TGCGCCAGCAGCTTGGCCGGACTGAGCAATCAGCCCCAGCATTTT	CASSLAGLSNQPQHF
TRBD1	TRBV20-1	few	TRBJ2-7	TGCAGTGCTAGAGATCTGGGACAGGGCTTCGGGGAGCAGTACTTC	CSARDLGQGFGEQYF
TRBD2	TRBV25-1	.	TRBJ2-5	TGTGCCAGCAGTGAACCGGGGGGTCGGGAGACCCAGTACTTC	CASSEPGGRETQYF
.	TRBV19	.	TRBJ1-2	TGTGCCAGTAGTACAACTGGGACGCAAGAAAACTATGGCTACACCTTC	CASSTTGTQENYGYTF
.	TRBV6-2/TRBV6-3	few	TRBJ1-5	TGTGCCAGCAGTGGAAGGGTTGGCAATCAGCCCCAGCATTTT	CASSGRVGNQPQHF
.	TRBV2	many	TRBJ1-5	TGTGCCAGCAGTATCAGGAATTGGAGCAATCAGCCCCAGCATTTT	CASSIRNWSNQPQHF
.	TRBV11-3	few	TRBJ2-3	TGTGCCAGCAGACCCAGAGCCACAGATACGCAGTATTTT	CASRPRATDTQYF
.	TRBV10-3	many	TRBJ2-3	TGTGCCATCAGGGGAGTCGAGGCAGATACGCAGTATTTT	CAIRGVEADTQYF
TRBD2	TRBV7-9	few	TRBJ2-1	TGTGCCAGCAGCTTAGTACGCGGGAGGGCCTTTTTTGGTGAGCAGTTCTTC	CASSLVRGRAFFGEQFF
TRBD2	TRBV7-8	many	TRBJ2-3	TGTGCCAGCAGCCAAACTAGCGGGAGGGGGGATACGCAGTATTTT	CASSQTSGRGDTQYF
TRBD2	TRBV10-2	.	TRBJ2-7	TGCGCCAGCACCCCGCGTCGGGAGGTTGGGCAGTACTTC	CASTPRREVGQYF
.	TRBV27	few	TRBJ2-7	TGTGCCAGCAGCCTGACCAGGGACTCCTACGAGCAGTACTTC	CASSLTRDSYEQYF
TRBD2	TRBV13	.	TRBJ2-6	TGTGCCAGCAGCTTTAGCGGGGGTTCTCTGCCCCTCTCTGGGGCCAACGTCCTGACTTTC	CASSFSGGSLPLSGANVLTF
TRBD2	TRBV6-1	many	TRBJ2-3	TGTGCCAGCAGTGGGACTAGCGGGACAGATACGCAGTATTTT	CASSGTSGTDTQYF
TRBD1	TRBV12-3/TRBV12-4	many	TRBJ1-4	TGTGCCAGCAGTCGAGCCGACAGGGCTTGGATCCCAACTAATGAAAAACTGTTTTTT	CASSRADRAWIPTNEKLFF
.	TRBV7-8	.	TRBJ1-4	TGTGCCAGCACGTGGACCCCCAATTCGAATGAAAAACTGTTTTTT	CASTWTPNSNEKLFF
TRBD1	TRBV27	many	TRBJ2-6	TGTGCCAGCAGTGTCTTAGGGGGCGGAGGGGCCAACGTCCTGACTTTC	CASSVLGGGGANVLTF
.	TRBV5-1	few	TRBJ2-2	TGCGCCAGCAGCTTGGCCACGGCCGGGGAGCTGTTTTTT	CASSLATAGELFF
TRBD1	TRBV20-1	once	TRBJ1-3	TGCAGTGCTAGAAGGGACAGCCGTCTCTCTGGAAACACCATATATTTT	CSARRDSRLSGNTIYF
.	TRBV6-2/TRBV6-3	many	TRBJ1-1	TGTGCCAGCAGTTACTCTAGGGTGAACACTGAAGCTTTCTTT	CASSYSRVNTEAFF
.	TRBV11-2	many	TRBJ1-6	TGTGCCAGCAGCCATCCATTAGGGGTCGTGGGTTCACCCCTCCACTTT	CASSHPLGVVGSPLHF
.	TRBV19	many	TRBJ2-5	TGTGCCAGTAGTATCGGGCGTGCGGATCAAGAGACCCAGTACTTC	CASSIGRADQETQYF
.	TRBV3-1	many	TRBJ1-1	TGTGCCAGCAGCCAATGGAACACTGAAGCTTTCTTT	CASSQWNTEAFF
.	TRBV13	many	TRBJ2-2	TGTGCCAGCAGCTTACAGTTCGGGGGCGCATCCGGGGAGCTGTTTTTT	CASSLQFGGASGELFF
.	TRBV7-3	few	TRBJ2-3	TGTGCCAGCAGCTTAGCTCATGGGGCTAGCACAGATACGCAGTATTTT	CASSLAHGASTDTQYF
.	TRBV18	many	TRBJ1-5	TGTGCCAGCTCACCAATCTCAGGGTTGGGGCAGCCCCAGCATTTT	CASSPISGLGQPQHF
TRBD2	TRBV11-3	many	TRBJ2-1	TGTGCCAGCAGCTTAGGACTAGCCCTCGGTAGGGATGAGCAGTTCTTC	CASSLGLALGRDEQFF
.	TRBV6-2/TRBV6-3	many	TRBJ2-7	TGTGCCAGCAGTTCAATCCCCTCCTACGAGCAGTACTTC	CASSSIPSYEQYF
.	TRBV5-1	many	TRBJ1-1	TGCGCCAGCAGCACCCAAGGGCCGGGCGGCACTGAAGCTTTCTTT	CASSTQGPGGTEAFF
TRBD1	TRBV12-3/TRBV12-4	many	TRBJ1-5	TGTGCCAGCAGTAGACTACTGGGCCGCAGGGGGGATCAGCCCCAGCATTTT	CASSRLLGRRGDQPQHF
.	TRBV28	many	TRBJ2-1	TGTGCCAGCAGTTCTGATCCGGAGGAGGTTGAGCAGTTCTTC	CASSSDPEEVEQFF
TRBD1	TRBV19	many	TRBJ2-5	TGTGCCAACTCAACCCGGGACAGTGAGCACGAGACCCAGTACTTC	CANSTRDSEHETQYF
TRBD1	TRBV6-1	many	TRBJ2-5	TGTGCCAGCAGTCCTGCCCCCTTCACAGGGGGCGGTTCAGAGACCCAGTACTTC	CASSPAPFTGGGSETQYF
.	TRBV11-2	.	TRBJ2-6	TGTGCCAGCAGCTTATTTTTGCCCTCTGGGGCCAACGTCCTGACTTTC	CASSLFLPSGANVLTF
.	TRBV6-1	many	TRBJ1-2	TGTGCCAGCCGACTGACAGCTTCCTATGGCTACACCTTC	CASRLTASYGYTF
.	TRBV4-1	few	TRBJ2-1	TGCGCCAGCAGCCAGCCCGCCGCATACCACAATGAGCAGTTCTTC	CASSQPAAYHNEQFF
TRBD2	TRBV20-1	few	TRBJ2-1	TGCAGTGCTAGCCGTGAGGAGCGGGAGACCGATGAGCAGTTCTTC	CSASREERETDEQFF
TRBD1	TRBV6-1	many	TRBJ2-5	TGTGCCAGCAGTGAAGCGCTCGGTGGGTACAGGGGGCGCGAAGAGACCCAGTACTTC	CASSEALGGYRGREETQYF
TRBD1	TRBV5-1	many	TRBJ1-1	TGTGCCAGCAGCCCACGGACAGGGAACACTGAAGCTTTCTTT	CASSPRTGNTEAFF
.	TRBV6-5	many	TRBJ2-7	TGTGCCAGCAGTTACTCGTCCGCTCGGGGGCAACCGTACGAGCAGTACTTC	CASSYSSARGQPYEQYF
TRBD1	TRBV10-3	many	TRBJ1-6	TGTGCCATCAGGGACAGGGGAGGTAATTCACCCCTCCACTTT	CAIRDRGGNSPLHF
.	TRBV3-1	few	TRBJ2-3	TGTGCCAGCAGCCAAGGGCTTAAGCTACTGGATACGCAGTATTTT	CASSQGLKLLDTQYF
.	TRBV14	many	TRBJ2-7	TGTGCCAGCAGCCAAGATGGAAGGTGGGAGTTTCCCTACGAGCAGTACTTC	CASSQDGRWEFPYEQYF
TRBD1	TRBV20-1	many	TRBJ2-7	TGCAGTGCTAGCGCTAAAGGGACAGGGTGGGCCGAGCAGTACTTC	CSASAKGTGWAEQYF
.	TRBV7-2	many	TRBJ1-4	TGTGCCAGCAGCATCGCGGGGCTAGGGGATGAAAAACTGTTTTTT	CASSIAGLGDEKLFF
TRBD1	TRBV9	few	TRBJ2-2	TGTGCCAGCAGCGAGGGACAGGGATTAGGCGGGGAGCTGTTTTTT	CASSEGQGLGGELFF
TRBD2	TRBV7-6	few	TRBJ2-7	TGTGCCAGCAGCTTAGGGTTCGGACTAGCGGGAGGGAACGAGCAGTACTTC	CASSLGFGLAGGNEQYF
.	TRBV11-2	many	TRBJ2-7	TGTGCCAGCAGCCCTAAGACAGAGACCTACGAGCAGTACTTC	CASSPKTETYEQYF
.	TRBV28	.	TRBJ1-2	TGTGCCAGCAGTTTAGTACAGACTAACTATGGCTACACCTTC	CASSLVQTNYGYTF
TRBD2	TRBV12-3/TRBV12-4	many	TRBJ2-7	TGTGCCAGCAGTTTCGGTCAGGGCAGCGGGACACGCCGGGGGGGATCCTACGAGCAGTACTTC	CASSFGQGSGTRRGGSYEQYF